This T cell receptor beta chain was observed in a study of blood T cells in healthy people across ages. For the second PCR, which ran for roughly 6 to 12 cycles, a sample-barcoded 5' primer and a J-beta primer mix were used. MiXCR was run by TCRdb on the 5' RACE reads, yielding one entry per CDR3 protein. The sample yields more than 1 million distinct CDR3 sequences, around 45% seen once. Sample: blood. The sequence was obtained from a woman in her sixties or seventies in good health.

The CDR3 spells CASSFGTPRGYTF. CDR3 in DNA: TGTGCCAGTAGTTTCGGGACACCGAGGGGCTACACCTTC. V is TRBV19 and J is TRBJ1-2, with D perhaps matching TRBD1 (6 bases). CDR3 length: 13 amino acids. Germline V gene data show CDR1 as LNHDA and CDR2 as SQIVND (reference sequence). V was clipped by 5 bases and J by 8 bases, with 15 bases between them.